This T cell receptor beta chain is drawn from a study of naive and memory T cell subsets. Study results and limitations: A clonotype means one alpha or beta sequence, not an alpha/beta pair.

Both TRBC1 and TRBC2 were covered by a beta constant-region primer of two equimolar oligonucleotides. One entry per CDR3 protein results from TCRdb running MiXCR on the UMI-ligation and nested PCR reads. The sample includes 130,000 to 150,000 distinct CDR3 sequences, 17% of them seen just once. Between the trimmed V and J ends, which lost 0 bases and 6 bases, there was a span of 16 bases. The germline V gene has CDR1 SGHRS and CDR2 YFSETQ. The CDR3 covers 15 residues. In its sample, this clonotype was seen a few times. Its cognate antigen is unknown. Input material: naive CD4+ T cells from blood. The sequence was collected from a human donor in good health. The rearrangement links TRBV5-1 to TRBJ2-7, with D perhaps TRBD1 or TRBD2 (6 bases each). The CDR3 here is CASSLVEGDGFEQYF. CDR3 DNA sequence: TGCGCCAGCAGCTTGGTGGAGGGGGACGGATTCGAGCAGTACTTC.